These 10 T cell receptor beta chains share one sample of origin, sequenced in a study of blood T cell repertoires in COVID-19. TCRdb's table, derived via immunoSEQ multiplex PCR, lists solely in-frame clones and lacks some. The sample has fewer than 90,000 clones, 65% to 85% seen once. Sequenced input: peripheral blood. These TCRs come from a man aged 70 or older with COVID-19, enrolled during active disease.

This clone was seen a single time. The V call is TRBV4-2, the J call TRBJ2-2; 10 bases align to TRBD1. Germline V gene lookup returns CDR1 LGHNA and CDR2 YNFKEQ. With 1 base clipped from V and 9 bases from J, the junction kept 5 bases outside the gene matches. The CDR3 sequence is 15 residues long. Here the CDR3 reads CASSQGTGGSWELFF. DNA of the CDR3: TGTGCCAGCAGCCAAGGGACAGGGGGTTCCTGGGAGCTGTTTTTT.

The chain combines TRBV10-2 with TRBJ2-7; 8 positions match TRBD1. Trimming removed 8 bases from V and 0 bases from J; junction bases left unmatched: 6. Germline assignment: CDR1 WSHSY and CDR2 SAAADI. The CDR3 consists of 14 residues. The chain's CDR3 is CASRGQGISYEQYF. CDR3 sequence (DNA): TGCGCCAGCCGAGGACAGGGCATCTCCTACGAGCAGTACTTC.

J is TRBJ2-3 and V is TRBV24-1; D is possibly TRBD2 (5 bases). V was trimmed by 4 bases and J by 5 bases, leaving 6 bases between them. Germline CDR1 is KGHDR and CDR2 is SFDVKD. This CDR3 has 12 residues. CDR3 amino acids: CATSESGDTQYF. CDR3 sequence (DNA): TGTGCCACCAGTGAGAGCGGAGATACGCAGTATTTT.

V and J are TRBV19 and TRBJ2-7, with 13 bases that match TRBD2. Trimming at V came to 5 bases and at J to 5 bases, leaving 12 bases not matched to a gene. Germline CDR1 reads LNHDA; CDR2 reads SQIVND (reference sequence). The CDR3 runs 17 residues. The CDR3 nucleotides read TGTGCCAGTAGTCCGAGGACTAGCGGGGGAGCTCTCCACGAGCAGTACTTC. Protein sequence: CASSPRTSGGALHEQYF.

This CDR3 reads CASSYSRRDYEQYF. DNA of the CDR3: TGTGCCAGCAGTTACTCGAGGCGGGACTACGAGCAGTACTTC. The rearrangement links TRBV6-5 to TRBJ2-7, with D possibly being TRBD2 (6 bases). Trimming stripped 0 bases from V and 3 bases from J, with 9 bases between. From germline, CDR1 is MNHEY and CDR2 SVGAGI. This CDR3 has 14 amino acids.

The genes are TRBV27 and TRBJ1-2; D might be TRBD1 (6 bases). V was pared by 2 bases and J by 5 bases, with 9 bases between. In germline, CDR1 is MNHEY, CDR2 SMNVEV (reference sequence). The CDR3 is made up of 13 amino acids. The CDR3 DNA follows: TGTGCCAGCAGTTTACGGCAGGGGTATGGCTACACCTTC. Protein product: CASSLRQGYGYTF.

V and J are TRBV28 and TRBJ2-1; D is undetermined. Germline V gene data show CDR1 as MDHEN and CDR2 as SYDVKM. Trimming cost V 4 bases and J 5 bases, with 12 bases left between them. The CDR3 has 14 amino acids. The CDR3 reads CASSSSSTHNEQFF. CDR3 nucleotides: TGTGCCAGCAGTTCCTCTTCTACCCACAATGAGCAGTTCTTC. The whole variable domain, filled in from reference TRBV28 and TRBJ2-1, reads DVKVTQSSRYLVKRTGEKVFLECVQDMDHENMFWYRQDPGLGLRLIYFSYDVKMKEKGDIPEGYSVSREKKERFSLILESASTNQTSMYLCASSSSSTHNEQFFGPGTRLTVL.

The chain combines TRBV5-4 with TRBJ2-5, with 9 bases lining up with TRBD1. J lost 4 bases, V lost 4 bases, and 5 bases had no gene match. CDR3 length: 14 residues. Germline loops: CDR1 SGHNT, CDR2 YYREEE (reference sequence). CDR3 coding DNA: TGTGCCAGCAGCCCCGGGACAGGGAGAGAGACCCAGTACTTC. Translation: CASSPGTGRETQYF.

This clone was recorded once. The CDR3 bases are TGTGCCACCAGCAGGAAGGGGAGGCTGGGTACCGGGGAGCTGTTTTTT. This codes for CATSRKGRLGTGELFF. V is TRBV15 and J is TRBJ2-2; TRBD2 is a possible D gene (6 bases). This CDR3 contains 16 residues. With 3 bases removed from V and 5 bases from J, the gap between germline ends came to 16 bases. Looked up from germline, CDR1 is LNHNV and CDR2 is YYDKDF (reference sequence).

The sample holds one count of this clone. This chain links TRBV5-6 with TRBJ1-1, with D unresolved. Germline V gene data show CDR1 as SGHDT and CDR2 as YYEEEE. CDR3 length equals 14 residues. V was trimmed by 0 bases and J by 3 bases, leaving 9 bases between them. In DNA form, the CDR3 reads TGTGCCAGCAGCTTGGGCAGGTCTTACACTGAAGCTTTCTTT. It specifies CASSLGRSYTEAFF.